These T cell receptor beta chains were read from a single sample in a study of control samples from healthy donors and cancer patients. TCRdb's table, derived via immunoSEQ multiplex PCR, lists solely in-frame clones and lacks some. The sample records about 3,000 clones, around 94% being singletons. Sequenced material: PBMCs. The receptors shown here come from a man in his sixties or seventies with lung cancer. CDR3s include the opening cysteine and the closing phenylalanine or tryptophan. A D gene is named only where the DNA matches it firmly. Size is omitted from some rows. Given values are once, few, many or a class for expanded clones.

v_gene	j_gene	abundance	d_gene	CDR3nt	CDR3aa
TRBV3-1/TRBV3-2	TRBJ1-2	.	.	TGTGCCAGCAGCCAAGACGTGGGGCGCACCTATGGCTACACCTTC	CASSQDVGRTYGYTF
TRBV18	TRBJ1-1	.	.	TGTGCCAGCTCACCATCGGGGGGGGGCTACGCTGAAGCTTTCTTT	CASSPSGGGYAEAFF
TRBV28	TRBJ2-3	.	TRBD2	TGTGCCAGTAAGCAGAGCGGGGGTGCGGGTACGCAGTATTTT	CASKQSGGAGTQYF
TRBV2	TRBJ1-1	.	.	TGTGCCAGTGGAGACCGTCCAGTTAACACTGAAGCTTTCTTT	CASGDRPVNTEAFF
TRBV5-1	TRBJ2-5	once	TRBD2	TGCGCCAGCAGCTTGGAAGCGGGGGGACTCGCTGAGACCCAGTACTTC	CASSLEAGGLAETQYF
TRBV11-1	TRBJ2-1	.	.	TGTGCCAGCAGCTTAGCGGGGGGGGGCTGGGAGCAGTTCTTC	CASSLAGGGWEQFF
TRBV3-1/TRBV3-2	TRBJ1-5	.	.	TGTGCCAGCAGCCAGGGACTACCGAGCAATCAGCCCCAGCATTTT	CASSQGLPSNQPQHF
TRBV14	TRBJ1-1	.	TRBD1	TGTGCCAGCAGCCACAGGGGGGCTGCTGCTGAAGCTTTCTTT	CASSHRGAAAEAFF
TRBV29-1	TRBJ2-3	.	.	TGCAGCGTTGATTTGGATGGAGATACGCAGTATTTT	CSVDLDGDTQYF
TRBV18	TRBJ1-1	large	TRBD1	TGTGCCAGCTCACCCCTTCCGACAGGGGGCAGGAACACTGAAGCTTTCTTT	CASSPLPTGGRNTEAFF
TRBV6-1	TRBJ2-2	.	.	TGTGCCAGCAATTTAGCACCGAACACCGGGGAGCTGTTTTTT	CASNLAPNTGELFF
TRBV10-3	TRBJ2-1	.	TRBD1	TGTGCCATCAGACTGGACAGGGTCAATGAGCAGTTCTTC	CAIRLDRVNEQFF
TRBV19	TRBJ1-1	once	.	TGTGCCAGTAGCGATAACAGGGATACTGAAGCTTTCTTT	CASSDNRDTEAFF
TRBV6-2/TRBV6-3	TRBJ2-7	.	TRBD2	TGTGCCAGCAGTTACGGGCTAGCGGGGGGCCCAAGCTCCTACGAGCAGTACTTC	CASSYGLAGGPSSYEQYF
TRBV28	TRBJ1-2	.	.	.	CASSFGRGIGHTF
TRBV9	TRBJ2-7	.	.	TGTGCCAGCAGCGTAGGGGCCAGGGGTTCGGCGGAGCAGTACTTC	CASSVGARGSAEQYF
TRBV5-1	TRBJ2-3	.	.	TGCGCCAGCAGTCAGGGTGGAGATACGCAGTATTTT	CASSQGGDTQYF
TRBV2	TRBJ1-2	once	TRBD1	TGTGCCAGCAGCATAGGGACAGGGGCTAACTATGGCTACACCTTC	CASSIGTGANYGYTF
TRBV11-2	TRBJ2-5	.	.	.	CASSGVTFGETQYF
TRBV2	TRBJ2-5	once	.	TGTGCCAGCAGCTTAGACGTAGAGACCCAGTACTTC	CASSLDVETQYF
TRBV29-1	TRBJ2-3	.	.	TGCAGCGTTGAGAGGACAGACACAGATACGCAGTATTTT	CSVERTDTDTQYF
TRBV27	TRBJ1-2	.	TRBD1	TGTGCCAGCAGTTTGGCAGGGGGGTATGGCTACACCTTC	CASSLAGGYGYTF
TRBV5-6	TRBJ1-1	.	.	TGTGCCAGCAGCTTGGCCTCCGGGAGGGAAGCTTTCTTT	CASSLASGREAFF
TRBV6-5	TRBJ2-2	.	.	TGTGCCAGCATGCGGGTTCTCGCGAACACCGGGGAGCTGTTTTTT	CASMRVLANTGELFF
TRBV10-3	TRBJ1-1	.	.	TGTGCCATCAGTGAATCGGGGAACACTGAAGCTTTCTTT	CAISESGNTEAFF
TRBV5-1	TRBJ1-4	.	TRBD1	TGCGCCAGCAGCTCCGGGACAGGGGAAGAAAAACTGTTTTTT	CASSSGTGEEKLFF
TRBV19	TRBJ2-1	.	TRBD2	TGTGCCAGTAGTATAGCGGCTAGCGGGGGGGCTGAGCAGTTCTTC	CASSIAASGGAEQFF
TRBV7-7	TRBJ1-4	.	TRBD1	TGTGCTAGCAGCTTACTGGGACAGGGGGCTGAAAAACTGTTTTTT	CASSLLGQGAEKLFF
TRBV6-5	TRBJ2-7	once	.	TGTGCCAGCAGTTACTCGGGGTTAGGGAGCGAGCAGTACTTC	CASSYSGLGSEQYF
TRBV5-1	TRBJ2-3	.	TRBD1	TGCGCCAGCAGTGCATGGACAGGGCAAACAGATACGCAGTATTTT	CASSAWTGQTDTQYF
TRBV5-1	TRBJ1-2	.	.	TGCGCCAGCAGCTTGGACCCAGGGGCCGACTATGGCTACACCTTC	CASSLDPGADYGYTF
TRBV5-1	TRBJ2-5	.	.	TGCGCCAGCAGCTCCCTTTCGTGGGGGGAGACCCAGTACTTC	CASSSLSWGETQYF
TRBV4-2	TRBJ2-7	.	.	TGTGCCAGCAGCCAAGGGGCCTTCCCCTACGAGCAGTACTTC	CASSQGAFPYEQYF
TRBV18	TRBJ2-3	once	TRBD2	TGTGCCAGCTCACCAATGGCGGGGACTATCACAGATACGCAGTATTTT	CASSPMAGTITDTQYF
TRBV6-1	TRBJ1-4	.	.	TGTGCCAGCAGTGAAAGATCAATCGGGGAACTGTTTTTT	CASSERSIGELFF
TRBV19	TRBJ1-1	.	TRBD1	TGTGCCAGTAGTCCCCGGACAGGGGCGCGGGGAGCTTTCTTT	CASSPRTGARGAFF
TRBV23-1	TRBJ2-3	.	.	TGCGCCAGCACCGAGGGGCGGGTGCAGGGCACAGATACGCAGTATTTT	CASTEGRVQGTDTQYF
TRBV27	TRBJ1-5	.	TRBD1	TGTGCCAGCAGAAGGACAGGGAGTCAGCCCCAGCATTTT	CASRRTGSQPQHF
TRBV6-5	TRBJ1-2	.	.	TGTGCCAGCAGTTCCAGATATGGCTACACCTTC	CASSSRYGYTF
TRBV7-2	TRBJ2-5	.	.	TGTGCCAGCAGCCTTAGGGACCGTCGCACAGAGACCCAGTACTTC	CASSLRDRRTETQYF